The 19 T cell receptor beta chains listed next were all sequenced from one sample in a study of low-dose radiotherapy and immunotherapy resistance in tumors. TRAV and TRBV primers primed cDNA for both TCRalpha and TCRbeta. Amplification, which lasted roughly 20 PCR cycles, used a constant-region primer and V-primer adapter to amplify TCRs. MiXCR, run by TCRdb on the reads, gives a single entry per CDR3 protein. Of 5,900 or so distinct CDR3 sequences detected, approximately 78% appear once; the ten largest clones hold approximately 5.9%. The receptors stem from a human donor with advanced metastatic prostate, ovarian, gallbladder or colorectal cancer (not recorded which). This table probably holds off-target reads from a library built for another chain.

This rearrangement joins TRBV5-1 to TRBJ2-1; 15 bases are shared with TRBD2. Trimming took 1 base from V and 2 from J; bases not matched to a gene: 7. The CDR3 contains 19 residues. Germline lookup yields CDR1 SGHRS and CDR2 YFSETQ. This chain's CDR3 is CASSLPPGLAGGPYNEQFF. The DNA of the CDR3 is TGCGCCAGCAGCTTGCCTCCCGGACTAGCGGGAGGGCCCTACAATGAGCAGTTCTTC. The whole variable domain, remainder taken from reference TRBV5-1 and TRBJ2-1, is KAGVTQTPRYLIKTRGQQVTLSCSPISGHRSVSWYQQTPGQGLQFLFEYFSETQRNKGNFPGRFSGRQFSNSRSEMNVSTLELGDSALYLCASSLPPGLAGGPYNEQFFGPGTRLTVL.

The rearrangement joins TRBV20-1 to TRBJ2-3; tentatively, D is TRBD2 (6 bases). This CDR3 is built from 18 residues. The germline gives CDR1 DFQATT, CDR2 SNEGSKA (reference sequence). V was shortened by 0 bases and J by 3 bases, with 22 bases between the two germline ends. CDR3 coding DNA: TGCAGTGCTAGAGATCCAAGAGCGGGTCGGGGTTCTACAGATACGCAGTATTTT. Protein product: CSARDPRAGRGSTDTQYF.

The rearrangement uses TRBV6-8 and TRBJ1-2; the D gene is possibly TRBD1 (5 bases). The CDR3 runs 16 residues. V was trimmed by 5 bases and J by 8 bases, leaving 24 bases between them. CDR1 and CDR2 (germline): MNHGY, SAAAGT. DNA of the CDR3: TGTGCCAGCAGTACTAGGACGGGAAGGAGGGGTTACGGCTACACCTTC. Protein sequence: CASSTRTGRRGYGYTF.

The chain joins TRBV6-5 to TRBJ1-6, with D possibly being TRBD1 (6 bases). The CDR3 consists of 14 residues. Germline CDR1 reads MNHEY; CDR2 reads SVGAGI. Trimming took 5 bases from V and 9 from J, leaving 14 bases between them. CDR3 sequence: CASSRGGSGSPLHF. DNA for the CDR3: TGTGCCAGCAGTCGGGGGGGCTCGGGTTCACCCCTCCACTTT.

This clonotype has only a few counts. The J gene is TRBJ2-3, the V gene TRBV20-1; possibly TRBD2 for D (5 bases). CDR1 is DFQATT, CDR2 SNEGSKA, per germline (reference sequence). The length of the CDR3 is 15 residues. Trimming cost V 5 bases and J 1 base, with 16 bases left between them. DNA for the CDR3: TGCAGTGCTCCTACCGGACTCCAACGCACAGATACGCAGTATTTT. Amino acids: CSAPTGLQRTDTQYF.

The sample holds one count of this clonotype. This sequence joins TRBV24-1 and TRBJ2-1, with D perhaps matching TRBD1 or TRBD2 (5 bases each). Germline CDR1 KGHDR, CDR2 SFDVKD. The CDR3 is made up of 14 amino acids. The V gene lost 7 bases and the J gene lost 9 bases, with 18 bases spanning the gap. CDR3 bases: TGTGCCACCAGCCTCGGGGCCAAATGGAGTGAGCAGTTCTTC. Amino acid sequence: CATSLGAKWSEQFF.

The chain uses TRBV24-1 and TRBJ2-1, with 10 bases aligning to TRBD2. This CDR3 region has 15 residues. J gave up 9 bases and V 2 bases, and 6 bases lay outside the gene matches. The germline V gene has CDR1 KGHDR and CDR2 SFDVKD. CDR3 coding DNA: TGTGCCACCAGTGATTGGGCTAGCGGGAGTTTTGAGCAGTTCTTC. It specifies CATSDWASGSFEQFF.

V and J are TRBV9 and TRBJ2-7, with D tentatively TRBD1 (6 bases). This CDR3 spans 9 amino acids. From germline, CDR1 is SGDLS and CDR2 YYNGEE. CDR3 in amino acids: CASIRDRSV. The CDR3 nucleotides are TGTGCCAGCATTCGAGACAGGAGCGTT.

The CDR3 sequence is CASSLVGGWSNQPQHF. The CDR3 DNA is TGTGCCAGCAGCTTAGTAGGAGGGTGGAGCAATCAGCCCCAGCATTTT. The chain employs TRBV7-2 and TRBJ1-5; D remains ambiguous. With 1 base removed from V and 1 base from J, the gap between germline ends came to 11 bases. The CDR3 length is 16 residues. The germline CDR1 and CDR2 sequences are SGHTA and FQGNSA.

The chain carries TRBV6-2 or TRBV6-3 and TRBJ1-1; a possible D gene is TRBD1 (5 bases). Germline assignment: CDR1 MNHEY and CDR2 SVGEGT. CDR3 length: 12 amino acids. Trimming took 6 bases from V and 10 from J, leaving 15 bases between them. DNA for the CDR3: TGTGCCAGCAGAGACAGTACCTGGGGAGCTTTCTTT. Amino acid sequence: CASRDSTWGAFF.

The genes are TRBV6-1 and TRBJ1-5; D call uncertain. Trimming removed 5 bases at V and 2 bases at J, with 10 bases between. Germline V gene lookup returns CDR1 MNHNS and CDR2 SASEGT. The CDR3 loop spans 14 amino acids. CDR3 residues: CASSYQPGNQPQHF. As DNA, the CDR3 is TGTGCCAGCAGTTACCAGCCTGGCAATCAGCCCCAGCATTTT.

CDR3 DNA sequence: TGCGCCAGCAGCTTGGTGTCAGGGACCTACGAGCAGTACTTC. Its protein product is CASSLVSGTYEQYF. The chain employs TRBV5-1 and TRBJ2-7; TRBD1 might be the D (5 bases). The CDR3 has 14 residues. The V end lost 0 bases, the J end lost 2 bases, and 9 bases lay between the germline ends. Germline V gene sequence: CDR1 SGHRS, CDR2 YFSETQ.

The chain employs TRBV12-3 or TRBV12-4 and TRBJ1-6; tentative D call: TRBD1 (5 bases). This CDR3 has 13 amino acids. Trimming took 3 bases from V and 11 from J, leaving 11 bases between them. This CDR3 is CASSLEQVAPLHF. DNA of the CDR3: TGTGCCAGCAGTTTGGAACAGGTCGCACCCCTCCACTTT.

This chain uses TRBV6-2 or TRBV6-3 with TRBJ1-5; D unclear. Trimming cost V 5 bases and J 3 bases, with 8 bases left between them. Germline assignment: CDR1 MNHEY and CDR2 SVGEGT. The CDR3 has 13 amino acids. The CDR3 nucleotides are TGTGCCAGCAGTGAAGAGGTCAATCAGCCCCAGCATTTT. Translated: CASSEEVNQPQHF.

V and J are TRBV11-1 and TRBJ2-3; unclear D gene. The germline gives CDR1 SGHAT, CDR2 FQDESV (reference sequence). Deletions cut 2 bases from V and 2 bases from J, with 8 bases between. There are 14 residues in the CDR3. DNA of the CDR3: TGTGCCAGCAGCTTACTCATCAACACAGATACGCAGTATTTT. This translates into CASSLLINTDTQYF.

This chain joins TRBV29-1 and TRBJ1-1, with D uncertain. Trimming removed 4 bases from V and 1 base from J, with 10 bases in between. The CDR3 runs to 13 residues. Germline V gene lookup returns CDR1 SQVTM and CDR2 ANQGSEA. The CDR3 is CSVVYSTNTEAFF. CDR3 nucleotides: TGCAGCGTTGTATATAGCACGAACACTGAAGCTTTCTTT.

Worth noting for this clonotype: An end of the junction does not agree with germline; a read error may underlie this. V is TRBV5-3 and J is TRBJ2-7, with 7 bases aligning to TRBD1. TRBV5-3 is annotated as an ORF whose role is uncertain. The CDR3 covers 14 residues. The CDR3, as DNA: TGTGCCAGCAGCTCTGACAGGGTAACATACGAGCAGTACTTC. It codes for CASSSDRVTYEQYF.

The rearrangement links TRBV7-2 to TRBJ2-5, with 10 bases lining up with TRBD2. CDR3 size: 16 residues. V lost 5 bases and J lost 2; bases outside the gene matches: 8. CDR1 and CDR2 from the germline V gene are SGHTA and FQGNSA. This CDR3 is CASSPQAGGPQETQYF. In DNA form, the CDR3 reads TGTGCCAGCAGCCCGCAAGCGGGGGGGCCGCAAGAGACCCAGTACTTC.

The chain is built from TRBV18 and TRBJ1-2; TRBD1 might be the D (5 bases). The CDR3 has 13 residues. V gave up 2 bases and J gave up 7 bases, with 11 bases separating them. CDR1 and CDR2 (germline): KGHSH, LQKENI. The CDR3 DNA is TGTGCCAGCTCACCAAAAGGGGACGCTGGCTACACCTTC. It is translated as CASSPKGDAGYTF.